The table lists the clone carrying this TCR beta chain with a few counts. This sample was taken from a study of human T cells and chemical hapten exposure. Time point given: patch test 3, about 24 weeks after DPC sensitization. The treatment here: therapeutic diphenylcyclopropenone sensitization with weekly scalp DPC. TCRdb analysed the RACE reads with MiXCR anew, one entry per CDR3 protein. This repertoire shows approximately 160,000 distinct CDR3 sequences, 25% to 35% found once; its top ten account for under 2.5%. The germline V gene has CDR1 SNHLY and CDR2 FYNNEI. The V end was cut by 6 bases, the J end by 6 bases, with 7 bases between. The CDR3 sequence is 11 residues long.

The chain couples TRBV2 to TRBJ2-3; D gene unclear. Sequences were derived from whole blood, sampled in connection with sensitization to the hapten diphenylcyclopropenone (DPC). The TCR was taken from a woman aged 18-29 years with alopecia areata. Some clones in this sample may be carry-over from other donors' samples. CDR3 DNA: TGTGCCAGCAGGGTAGTGGATACGCAGTATTTT. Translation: CASRVVDTQYF.